Listed here is a single TCR beta chain. The antigen is undetermined. The sample originates from a study of CXCR3-negative and CXCR3-positive naive CD8 T cells. Points from the study as a whole: The study found more hydrophobic TRB CDR3s in CXCR3-positive naive cells than in CXCR3-negative naive cells.

UMI-labeled 5' RACE TRB cDNA libraries were prepared from the cells. No DNA is given; TCRdb re-called the 5' RACE reads and lists each CDR3 protein once. The sample totals over 20,000 distinct CDR3 sequences. The CDR3 has 14 residues. The V gene's germline CDR1 is MNHEY and CDR2 SMNVEV (reference sequence). The chain couples TRBV27 to TRBJ2-1; TCRdb designates TRBD1, a call that cannot be tested without DNA. The specimen sequenced was naive CXCR3- CD8+ T cells from blood. Subset defined: CD45RO-CCR7+CD27+CD95- naive CD8+ T cells lacking CXCR3 (TNR3-). The clonotype was recovered from a human donor in good health. Some clones in this sample may be carry-over from other donors' samples. CDR3 loop: CASSLSIRGNEQFF.